This is a list of T cell receptor beta chains from one sample in a study of pediatric ulcerative colitis. Only in-frame clones appear in the TCRdb table, and some are missing; sequencing was by immunoSEQ multiplex PCR. The sample holds tens of thousands of clones; about 86% are singletons and the top ten take 3% to 4.5%. The sequencing sample was made of blood. The receptors derive from a boy between 10 and 17 years old with severe ulcerative colitis. CDR3s include the opening cysteine and the closing phenylalanine or tryptophan. A D gene is named only where the DNA matches it firmly. Where a row states a size, it is once, few, many or the class of an expanded clone; other rows omit it.

j_gene | d_gene | v_gene | abundance | CDR3aa | CDR3nt
TRBJ2-1 | TRBD2 | TRBV27 | NA | CASRHLLAGMGLIYNEQFF | TGTGCCAGCAGGCACCTACTAGCGGGAATGGGGCTAATATACAATGAGCAGTTCTTC
TRBJ2-7 | NA | TRBV27 | NA | CASSLSGVSAYEQYF | TGTGCCAGCAGTTTATCTGGGGTCTCGGCCTACGAGCAGTACTTC
TRBJ1-2 | TRBD1 | TRBV29-1 | NA | CSIPRAGQGLFSGGYTF | TGCAGCATACCCCGGGCGGGACAGGGACTCTTCTCGGGTGGCTACACCTTC
TRBJ2-7 | NA | TRBV27 | NA | CASTPQPGADEQYF | TGTGCCAGCACCCCCCAGCCAGGGGCGGACGAGCAGTACTTC
TRBJ2-2 | NA | TRBV6-1 | NA | CASGTLNTGELFF | TGTGCCAGCGGGACACTTAACACCGGGGAGCTGTTTTTT
TRBJ2-5 | NA | TRBV21-1 | few | CASSNPSGKETQYF | TGTGCCAGCAGCAACCCTAGCGGGAAGGAGACCCAGTACTTC
TRBJ2-3 | NA | TRBV29-1 | NA | CSVILSSTDTQYF | TGCAGCGTCATACTAAGTAGCACAGATACGCAGTATTTT
TRBJ2-7 | TRBD2 | TRBV11-2 | NA | CASSLDLAGGYEQYF | TGTGCCAGCAGCTTAGATCTAGCGGGAGGGTACGAGCAGTACTTC
TRBJ2-7 | NA | TRBV4-2 | NA | CASSQGFNTNHEQYF | TGTGCCAGCAGCCAAGGGTTTAATACTAACCACGAGCAGTACTTC
TRBJ2-3 | NA | TRBV6-6 | NA | CASSWDRTTDTQYF | TGTGCCAGCAGCTGGGACCGAACCACAGATACGCAGTATTTT
TRBJ1-5 | NA | TRBV5-1 | NA | CASSPGTGGSIWNQPQHF | TGCGCCAGCAGCCCCGGGACGGGGGGCTCGATTTGGAATCAGCCCCAGCATTTT